A single T cell receptor beta chain is shown here with its context. Its specificity is not known. The CDR3 contains 16 residues. UMIs were added to TCR cDNA along with a universal primer site when it was made by 5'RACE template switching. TCRdb fed the 5' RACE reads into MiXCR, producing one record per CDR3 protein. Of around 600,000 distinct CDR3 sequences listed, over 9% were seen once; the top ten hold more than 13%. These data originate in a study of T cells after yellow fever vaccination. Study-level findings and limits: Most clones from primary vaccination were detected again post-booster (almost 98% CD4, around 90% CD8). Only a minor proportion of clonotypes was detected across both CD4 and CD8 compartments. Repertoires obtained by FACS sorting could include abundant clonotypes that entered as contaminants from the bulk population.

The rearrangement uses TRBV21-1 and TRBJ2-2; the DNA was not compared with TRBD1, the D call given in the table. TRBV21-1 is a documented pseudogene. The starting material was PBMCs, obtained on the day of the yellow fever booster vaccination. The receptor comes from a young man who received the YFV17D yellow fever vaccine. The CDR3: CASNTSTGPNTGELFF. CDR3 nucleotides: TGTGCCAGCAATACCTCGACAGGGCCGAACACCGGGGAGCTGTTTTTT.